One and the same sample provided the 5 T cell receptor beta chains below, sequenced in a study of STAT3 mutations in large granular lymphocyte leukemia. Study-wide findings and caveats: Every T-LGLL patient had at least one immunodominant TCRbeta clonotype.

These receptors' antigens are unknown. Data came from immunoSEQ multiplex PCR; TCRdb stores just in-frame clones and leaves some out. The sample holds more than 10,000 clones, roughly 80% seen once. What was sequenced was peripheral blood mononuclear cells. Source of these receptors: a man between 60 and 70 years old with T-cell large granular lymphocyte leukemia. Some clones in this sample may be carry-over from other donors' samples.

The genes are TRBV15 and TRBJ1-1; tentatively, D is TRBD1 (5 bases). Germline lookup yields CDR1 LNHNV and CDR2 YYDKDF (reference sequence). The CDR3 runs to 14 residues. The ends were cut back, 1 base at V and 1 base at J, with 7 bases in the middle. CDR3 DNA sequence: TGTGCCACCAGCAGAGTGGGACCGAACACTGAAGCTTTCTTT. Translation gives CATSRVGPNTEAFF.

This clone has just a few counts. The chain combines TRBV5-4 with TRBJ2-5; D is undetermined. The germline V gene encodes CDR1 SGHNT and CDR2 YYREEE (reference sequence). This CDR3 comprises 15 residues. Trimming took 6 bases from V and 5 from J, leaving 20 bases between them. The CDR3: CASTPEPSQRETQYF. The CDR3 nucleotides read TGTGCCAGCACCCCGGAACCTTCCCAAAGGGAGACCCAGTACTTC.

This chain joins TRBV7-9 and TRBJ1-4, with a weak D call TRBD1 (5 bases). This CDR3 spans 14 amino acids. The V end was cut by 5 bases, the J end by 13 bases, with 20 bases between. Per germline, CDR1 SEHNR and CDR2 FQNEAQ (reference sequence). The CDR3, as DNA: TGTGCCAGCAGCCAGGACATACCGCGGAGAGGACTGTTTTTT. Protein product: CASSQDIPRRGLFF.

This clone turned up a few times. The rearrangement joins TRBV5-6 to TRBJ1-2; 7 nucleotides line up with TRBD1. CDR1 and CDR2 from the germline V gene are SGHDT and YYEEEE. V lost 2 bases and J lost 4; bases outside the gene matches: 5. The length of the CDR3 is 14 residues. The CDR3 sequence is CASSFRTGFYGYTF. The CDR3 nucleotides read TGTGCCAGCAGCTTCCGGACAGGTTTCTATGGCTACACCTTC. Full variable domain (outside the CDR3, taken from reference TRBV5-6 and TRBJ1-2): DAGVTQSPTHLIKTRGQQVTLRCSPKSGHDTVSWYQQALGQGPQFIFQYYEEEERQRGNFPDRFSGHQFPNYSSELNVNALLLGDSALYLCASSFRTGFYGYTFGSGTRLTVV.

V usage is TRBV5-1 and J usage is TRBJ1-1; no clear D. The CDR3 spans 14 residues. Deletions cut 1 base from V and 0 bases from J, with 7 bases between. CDR1 and CDR2 (germline): SGHRS, YFSETQ. The CDR3 coding sequence is TGCGCCAGCAGCTTGCTCGACATGAACACTGAAGCTTTCTTT. Encoded protein: CASSLLDMNTEAFF.